One sample yielded the 18 T cell receptor beta chains listed below, sequenced in a study of graft-versus-host responses after intestinal transplantation. These receptors have no known antigen. Method: immunoSEQ multiplex PCR; TCRdb's copy keeps in-frame clones and lacks some. The sample lists 35,000 to 45,000 clones, approximately 95% occurring once. Material: unstimulated CD4+ T cells sorted from spleen or lymph node cells, obtained before transplant. All receptors come from a human donor who was the organ donor for an intestinal transplant.

As for this clone: The conserved final phenylalanine or tryptophan is absent from the CDR3, which likely points to a read error. The chain has TRBV7-2 and TRBJ1-2, with 12 bases fitting TRBD1. Germline values: CDR1 SGHTA, CDR2 FQGNSA. This CDR3 is 15 amino acids long. Trimming at V came to 2 bases and at J to 6 bases, leaving 4 bases not matched to a gene. In nucleotides, the CDR3 is TGTGCCAGCAGCTTATGGGACAGGGGGCTGGATGGCTACACCCTC. As protein: CASSLWDRGLDGYTL.

The gene calls are TRBV30 and TRBJ1-2, with D possibly being TRBD1 (6 bases). Trimming took 2 bases from V and 8 from J, leaving 15 bases between them. The CDR3 is 13 residues long. CDR1 GTSNPN and CDR2 SVGIG come from the germline V gene (reference sequence). This chain's CDR3 is CAWSLQQGYGYTF. The CDR3 DNA reads as TGTGCCTGGAGTTTGCAACAGGGTTACGGCTACACCTTC.

The V and J genes are TRBV7-9 and TRBJ1-5; D possibly corresponds to TRBD1 (5 bases). The germline V gene has CDR1 SEHNR and CDR2 FQNEAQ (reference sequence). This CDR3 spans 14 amino acids. The ends were cut back, 0 bases at V and 2 bases at J, with 5 bases in the middle. The CDR3 reads CASSLAGGNQPQHF. The CDR3 DNA is TGTGCCAGCAGCTTAGCAGGGGGCAATCAGCCCCAGCATTTT.

V usage is TRBV6-1 and J usage is TRBJ1-3, with TRBD1 as a possible D gene (6 bases). V lost 5 bases, J lost 2 bases, and 13 bases lay in between. Germline loops: CDR1 MNHNS, CDR2 SASEGT. The CDR3 contains 15 residues. The CDR3 spells CASSTVRGTGNTIYF. In DNA, the CDR3 is TGTGCCAGCAGTACAGTCAGGGGAACTGGAAACACCATATATTTT.

The chain links TRBV4-1 to TRBJ2-1, with TRBD2 matching 7 bases. Germline V gives CDR1 MGHRA, CDR2 YSYEKL. CDR3 length: 16 amino acids. V shed 0 bases, J shed 0 bases, and the junction held 2 bases outside the gene matches. The CDR3 is CASSQDASGSYNEQFF. DNA for the CDR3: TGCGCCAGCAGCCAAGACGCTAGCGGCTCCTACAATGAGCAGTTCTTC.

The rearrangement joins TRBV6-5 to TRBJ1-1, with unresolved D. The V end lost 5 bases, the J end lost 0 bases, and 7 bases lay between the germline ends. This CDR3 is 13 amino acids long. Germline CDR1 and CDR2: MNHEY and SVGAGI. This chain's CDR3 is CASSPTVNTEAFF. The CDR3 DNA follows: TGTGCCAGCAGTCCGACGGTGAACACTGAAGCTTTCTTT.

The rearrangement links TRBV14 to TRBJ2-3, with TRBD2 identical over 7 bases. The CDR3 length is 17 residues. The V gene end was trimmed by 0 bases and the J gene end by 2 bases; junction bases not matched to a gene: 8. CDR1 and CDR2 (germline): SGHDN, FVKESK. In nucleotides, the CDR3 is TGTGCCAGCAGCCAAGATTTCGGGGGGTCCTTCACAGATACGCAGTATTTT. This sequence encodes CASSQDFGGSFTDTQYF. Full variable domain (rest looked up from reference TRBV14 and TRBJ2-3): EAGVTQFPSHSVIEKGQTVTLRCDPISGHDNLYWYRRVMGKEIKFLLHFVKESKQDESGMPNNRFLAERTGGTYSTLKVQPAELEDSGVYFCASSQDFGGSFTDTQYFGPGTRLTVL.

This rearrangement joins TRBV5-1 to TRBJ1-2, with TRBD1 matching over 8 bases. Germline assignment: CDR1 SGHRS and CDR2 YFSETQ. The CDR3 extends over 14 amino acids. The V gene end was trimmed by 2 bases and the J gene end by 0 bases; junction bases not matched to a gene: 0. CDR3 nucleotides: TGCGCCAGCAGCTTACAGGGGGCTAACTATGGCTACACCTTC. Its protein is CASSLQGANYGYTF. The full variable domain, completed using reference TRBV5-1 and TRBJ1-2, is KAGVTQTPRYLIKTRGQQVTLSCSPISGHRSVSWYQQTPGQGLQFLFEYFSETQRNKGNFPGRFSGRQFSNSRSEMNVSTLELGDSALYLCASSLQGANYGYTFGSGTRLTVV.

The J gene is TRBJ1-6, the V gene TRBV5-4; D remains unclear. With 5 bases removed from V and 0 bases from J, the gap between germline ends came to 15 bases. The CDR3 runs 17 residues. Germline V gene lookup returns CDR1 SGHNT and CDR2 YYREEE (reference sequence). The CDR3 coding sequence is TGTGCCAGCAGGCGCGAGGGCGGAAACTCCTATAATTCACCCCTCCACTTT. Its translation: CASRREGGNSYNSPLHF.

J is TRBJ1-1 and V is TRBV7-3; D may be TRBD1 (6 bases). The germline V gene encodes CDR1 SGHTA and CDR2 FQGTGA. The CDR3 totals 13 residues. Trimming removed 5 bases from V and 2 bases from J, with 9 bases in between. The DNA for the CDR3 is TGTGCCAGCAGCCCGGGACATAACACTGAAGCTTTCTTT. Residues: CASSPGHNTEAFF.

The J gene is TRBJ1-2, the V gene TRBV10-1; the match to TRBD1 covers 8 bases. Looked up from germline, CDR1 is WNHNN and CDR2 is SYGVQD (reference sequence). This CDR3 comprises 12 residues. With V trimmed by 5 bases and J by 4 bases, 0 bases remained unmatched. The CDR3 spells CASSTGGYGYTF. The CDR3 region has the DNA TGCGCCAGCAGTACAGGGGGCTATGGCTACACCTTC.

The chain is built from TRBV6-4 and TRBJ1-3; perhaps TRBD1 as D (5 bases). Per germline, CDR1 MRHNA and CDR2 SNTAGT. Trimming cost V 5 bases and J 0 bases, with 11 bases left between them. The CDR3 runs to 15 residues. This chain's CDR3 is CASSWDGGSGNTIYF. CDR3 DNA: TGTGCCAGCAGTTGGGACGGAGGCTCTGGAAACACCATATATTTT.

The chain is built from TRBV21-1 and TRBJ2-7; whether TRBD1, the table's D call, matches the DNA was not checked. TRBV21-1 constitutes a pseudogene. The CDR3 runs 17 residues. The chain's CDR3 is CASSKAPGTESTYEQYF. The DNA of the CDR3 is TGTGCCAGCAGCAAAGCACCCGGGACAGAGAGCACCTACGAGCAGTACTTC.

The chain combines TRBV5-4 with TRBJ1-2; 10 bases map to TRBD1. Losses at the gene ends were 2 bases for V and 4 bases for J; bases not matched to a gene: 2. The germline V gene has CDR1 SGHNT and CDR2 YYREEE (reference sequence). The CDR3 sequence is 14 residues long. The CDR3 DNA is TGTGCCAGCAGCTTAGGGGACAGGGGCTATGGCTACACCTTC. Its protein is CASSLGDRGYGYTF.

V is TRBV27 and J is TRBJ1-5, with D unresolved. With 2 bases removed from V and 1 base from J, the gap between germline ends came to 6 bases. This CDR3 contains 14 residues. Germline-derived CDR1 and CDR2 are MNHEY and SMNVEV (reference sequence). CDR3 DNA sequence: TGTGCCAGCAGTTTACATTGGAGCAATCAGCCCCAGCATTTT. The encoded protein is CASSLHWSNQPQHF.

The chain carries TRBV20-1 and TRBJ2-1; D unresolved. With 6 bases removed from V and 3 bases from J, the gap between germline ends came to 6 bases. Germline V lookup: CDR1 DFQATT, CDR2 SNEGSKA (reference sequence). This CDR3 spans 11 amino acids. The CDR3 loop reads CSAGRYNEQFF. The CDR3 DNA is TGCAGTGCCGGGCGCTACAATGAGCAGTTCTTC.

V gene TRBV7-9 combines with J gene TRBJ1-2; TRBD1 matches at 12 bases. Germline loops: CDR1 SEHNR, CDR2 FQNEAQ (reference sequence). The CDR3 loop spans 14 amino acids. Trimming took 5 bases from V and 8 from J; bases not matched to a gene: 6. The CDR3 DNA reads as TGTGCCAGCAGCCGGGACAGGGGGCCTCAAGGCTACACCTTC. Translated, it gives CASSRDRGPQGYTF.

This clone was found once. The gene calls are TRBV6-5 and TRBJ2-2, with D perhaps TRBD1 or TRBD2 (5 bases each). In germline, CDR1 is MNHEY, CDR2 SVGAGI. V was cut by 2 bases and J by 3 bases, with 13 bases left in between. The CDR3 is 16 amino acids. The DNA for the CDR3 is TGTGCCAGCAGTTACGGTCGGGGCCTTTACACCGGGGAGCTGTTTTTT. Translation: CASSYGRGLYTGELFF.